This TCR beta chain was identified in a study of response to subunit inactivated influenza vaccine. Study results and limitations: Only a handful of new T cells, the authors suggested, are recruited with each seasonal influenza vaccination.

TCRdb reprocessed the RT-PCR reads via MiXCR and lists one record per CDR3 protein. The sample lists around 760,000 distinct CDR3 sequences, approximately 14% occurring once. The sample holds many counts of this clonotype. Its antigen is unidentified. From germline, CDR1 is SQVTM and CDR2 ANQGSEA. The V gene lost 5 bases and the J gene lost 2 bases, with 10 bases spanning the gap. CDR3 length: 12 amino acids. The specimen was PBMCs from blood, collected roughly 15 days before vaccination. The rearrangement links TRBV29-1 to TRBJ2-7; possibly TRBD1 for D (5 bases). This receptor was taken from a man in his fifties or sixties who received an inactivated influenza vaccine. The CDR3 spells CSVTTGAYEQYF. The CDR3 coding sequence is TGCAGCGTTACTACAGGAGCCTACGAGCAGTACTTC.